This entry describes one T cell receptor beta chain. Its antigen is undetermined. This entry is derived from a study of T cell responses to AZD1222 COVID-19 vaccine. Findings and limits, study-wide: Just a handful of AZD1222 recipients tested seropositive at baseline. Sampled repertoires all dated from after the peak T cell response. Clonal diversity may have been underestimated, and the donors were mostly white British, with more females than males. Following two doses of AZD1222, Spike-specific TCR breadth and depth rose.

Method: immunoSEQ multiplex PCR; TCRdb's copy keeps in-frame clones and lacks some. The data contain approximately 140,000 clones, about 90% of them singletons. CDR3 length: 18 amino acids. With 2 bases clipped from V and 0 bases from J, the junction kept 7 bases outside the gene matches. Germline loops: CDR1 MGHRA, CDR2 YSYEKL. Sequences were derived from peripheral blood, sampled 28 days after the second AZD1222 dose. The origin of this receptor is an adult who received the AZD1222 COVID-19 vaccine. The J gene is TRBJ2-7, the V gene TRBV4-1; 13 nucleotides line up with TRBD2. CDR3: CASSQTGTSGTTSYEQYF. The CDR3 DNA reads TGCGCCAGCAGCCAAACCGGGACTAGCGGGACGACCTCCTACGAGCAGTACTTC.